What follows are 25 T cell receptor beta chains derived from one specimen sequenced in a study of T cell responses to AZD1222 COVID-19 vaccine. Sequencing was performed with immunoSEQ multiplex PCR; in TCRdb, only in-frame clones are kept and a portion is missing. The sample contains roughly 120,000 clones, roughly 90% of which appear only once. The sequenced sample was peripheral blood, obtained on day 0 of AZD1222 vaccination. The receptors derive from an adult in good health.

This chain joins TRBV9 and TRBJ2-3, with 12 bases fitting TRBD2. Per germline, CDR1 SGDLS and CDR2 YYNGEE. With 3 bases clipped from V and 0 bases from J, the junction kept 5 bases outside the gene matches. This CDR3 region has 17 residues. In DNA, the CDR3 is TGTGCCAGCAGCGCCACTAGCGGGGGGACTAGCACAGATACGCAGTATTTT. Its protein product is CASSATSGGTSTDTQYF. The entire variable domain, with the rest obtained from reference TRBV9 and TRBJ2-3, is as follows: DSGVTQTPKHLITATGQRVTLRCSPRSGDLSVYWYQQSLDQGLQFLIQYYNGEERAKGNILERFSAQQFPDLHSELNLSSLELGDSALYFCASSATSGGTSTDTQYFGPGTRLTVL.

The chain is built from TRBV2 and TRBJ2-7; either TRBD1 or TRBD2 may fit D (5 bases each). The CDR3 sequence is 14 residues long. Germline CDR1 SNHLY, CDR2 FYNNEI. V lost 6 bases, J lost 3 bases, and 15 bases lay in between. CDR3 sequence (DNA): TGTGCCAGCAGGGCCGACGGGACCTACTACGAGCAGTACTTC. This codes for CASRADGTYYEQYF.

The DNA for the CDR3 is TGTGCCAGCAGCTTGGCCAGGGCGCGGGGGGAAGCTTTCTTT. Protein product: CASSLARARGEAFF. V usage is TRBV5-6 and J usage is TRBJ1-1; possibly TRBD1 for D (5 bases). Deletions cut 0 bases from V and 8 bases from J, with 14 bases between. This CDR3 contains 14 residues. The germline CDR1 and CDR2 sequences are SGHDT and YYEEEE.

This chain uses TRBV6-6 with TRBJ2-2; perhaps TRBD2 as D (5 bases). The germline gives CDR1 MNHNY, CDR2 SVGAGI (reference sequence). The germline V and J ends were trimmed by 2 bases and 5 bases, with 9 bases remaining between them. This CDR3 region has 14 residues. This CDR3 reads CASSYIGVTGELFF. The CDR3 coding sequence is TGTGCCAGCAGTTACATCGGGGTAACCGGGGAGCTGTTTTTT.

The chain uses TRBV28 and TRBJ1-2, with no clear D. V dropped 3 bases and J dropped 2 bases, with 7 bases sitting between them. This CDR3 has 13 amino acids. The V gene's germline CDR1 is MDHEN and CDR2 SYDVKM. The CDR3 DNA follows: TGTGCCAGCAGTTTCACAGTCAACTATGGCTACACCTTC. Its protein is CASSFTVNYGYTF.

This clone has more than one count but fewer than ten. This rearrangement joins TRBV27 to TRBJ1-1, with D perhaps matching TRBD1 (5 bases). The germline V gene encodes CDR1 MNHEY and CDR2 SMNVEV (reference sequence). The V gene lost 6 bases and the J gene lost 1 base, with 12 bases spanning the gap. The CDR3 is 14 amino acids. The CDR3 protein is CASRLIGANTEAFF. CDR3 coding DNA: TGTGCCAGCAGACTAATAGGGGCGAACACTGAAGCTTTCTTT.

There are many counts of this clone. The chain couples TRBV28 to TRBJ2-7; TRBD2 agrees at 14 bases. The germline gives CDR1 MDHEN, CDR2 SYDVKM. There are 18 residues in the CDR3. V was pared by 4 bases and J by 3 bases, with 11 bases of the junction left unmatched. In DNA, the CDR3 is TGTGCCAGCAGTTCCCCTACATTTGGGACTAGCGGGAGCTACGAGCAGTACTTC. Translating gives CASSSPTFGTSGSYEQYF. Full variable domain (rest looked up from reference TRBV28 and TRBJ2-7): DVKVTQSSRYLVKRTGEKVFLECVQDMDHENMFWYRQDPGLGLRLIYFSYDVKMKEKGDIPEGYSVSREKKERFSLILESASTNQTSMYLCASSSPTFGTSGSYEQYFGPGTRLTVT.

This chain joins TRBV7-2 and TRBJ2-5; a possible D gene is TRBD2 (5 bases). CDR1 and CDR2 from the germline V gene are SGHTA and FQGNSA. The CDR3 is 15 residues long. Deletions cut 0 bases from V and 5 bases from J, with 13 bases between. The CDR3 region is CASSLAEAGFETQYF. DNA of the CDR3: TGTGCCAGCAGCTTAGCTGAGGCGGGCTTCGAGACCCAGTACTTC.

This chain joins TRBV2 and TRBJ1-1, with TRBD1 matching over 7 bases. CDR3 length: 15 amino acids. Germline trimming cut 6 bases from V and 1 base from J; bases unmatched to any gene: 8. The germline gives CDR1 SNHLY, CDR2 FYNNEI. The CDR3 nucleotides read TGTGCCAGCAGCTCTCTAGGGACAGCGAACACTGAAGCTTTCTTT. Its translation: CASSSLGTANTEAFF.

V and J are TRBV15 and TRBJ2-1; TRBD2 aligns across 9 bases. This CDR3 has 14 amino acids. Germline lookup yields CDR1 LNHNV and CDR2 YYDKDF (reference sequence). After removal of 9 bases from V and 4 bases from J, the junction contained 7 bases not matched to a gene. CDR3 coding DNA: TGTGCCACAACGACTAGCGGCCCATACAATGAGCAGTTCTTC. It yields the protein CATTTSGPYNEQFF.

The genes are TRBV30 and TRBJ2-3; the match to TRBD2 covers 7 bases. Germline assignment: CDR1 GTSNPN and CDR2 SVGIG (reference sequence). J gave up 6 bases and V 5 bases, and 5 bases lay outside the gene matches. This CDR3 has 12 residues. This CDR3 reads CAWRRLADTQYF. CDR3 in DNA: TGTGCCTGGCGGCGACTAGCCGATACGCAGTATTTT.

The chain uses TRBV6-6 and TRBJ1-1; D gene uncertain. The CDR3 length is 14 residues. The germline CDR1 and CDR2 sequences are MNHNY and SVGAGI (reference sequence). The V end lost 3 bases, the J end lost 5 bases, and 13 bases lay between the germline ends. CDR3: CASSYAGPSTEAFF. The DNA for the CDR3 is TGTGCCAGCAGTTATGCAGGACCCTCGACTGAAGCTTTCTTT.

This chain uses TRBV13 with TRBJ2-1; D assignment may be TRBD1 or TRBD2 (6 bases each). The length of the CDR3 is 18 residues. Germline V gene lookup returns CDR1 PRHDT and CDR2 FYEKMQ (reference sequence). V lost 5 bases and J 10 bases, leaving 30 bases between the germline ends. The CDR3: CASSPRGRRGVSVGEQFF. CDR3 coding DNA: TGTGCCAGCAGCCCCCGGGGGAGGAGGGGGGTTTCTGTAGGCGAGCAGTTCTTC.

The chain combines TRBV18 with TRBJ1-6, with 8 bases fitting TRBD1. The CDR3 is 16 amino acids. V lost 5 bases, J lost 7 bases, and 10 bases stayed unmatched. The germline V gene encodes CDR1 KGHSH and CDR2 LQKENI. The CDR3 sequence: CASSRDRGVPNSPLHF. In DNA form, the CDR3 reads TGTGCCAGCTCAAGAGACAGGGGAGTACCGAATTCACCCCTCCACTTT.

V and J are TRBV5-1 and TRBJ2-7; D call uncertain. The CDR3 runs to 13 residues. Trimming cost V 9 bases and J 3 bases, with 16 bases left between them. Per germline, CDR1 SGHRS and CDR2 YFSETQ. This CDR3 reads CANSRRSNYEQYF. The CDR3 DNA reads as TGCGCCAACTCCCGCCGATCAAACTACGAGCAGTACTTC.

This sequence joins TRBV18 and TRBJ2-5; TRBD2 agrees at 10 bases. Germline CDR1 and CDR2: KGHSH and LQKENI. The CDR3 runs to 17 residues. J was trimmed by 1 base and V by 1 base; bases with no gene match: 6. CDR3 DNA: TGTGCCAGCTCACCACAGCTAGCGGGAGATATCCAAGAGACCCAGTACTTC. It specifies CASSPQLAGDIQETQYF.

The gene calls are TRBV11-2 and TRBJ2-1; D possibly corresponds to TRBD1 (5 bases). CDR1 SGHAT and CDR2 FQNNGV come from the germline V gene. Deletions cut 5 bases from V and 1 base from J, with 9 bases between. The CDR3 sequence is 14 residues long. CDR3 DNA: TGTGCCAGCAGCGGAACAGGTTCCTACAATGAGCAGTTCTTC. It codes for CASSGTGSYNEQFF.

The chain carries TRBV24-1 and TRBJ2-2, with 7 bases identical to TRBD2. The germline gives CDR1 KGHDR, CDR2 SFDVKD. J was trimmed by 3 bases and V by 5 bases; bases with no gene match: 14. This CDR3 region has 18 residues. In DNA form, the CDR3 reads TGTGCCACCAGTGGTCGTCCGGGACTAAAGGGTGACACCGGGGAGCTGTTTTTT. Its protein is CATSGRPGLKGDTGELFF.

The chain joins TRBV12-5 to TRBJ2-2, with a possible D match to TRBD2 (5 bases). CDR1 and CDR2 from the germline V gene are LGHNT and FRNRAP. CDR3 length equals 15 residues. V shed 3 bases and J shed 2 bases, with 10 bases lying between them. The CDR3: CASGFPRGNTGELFF. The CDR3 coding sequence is TGTGCTAGTGGTTTCCCCCGGGGAAACACCGGGGAGCTGTTTTTT. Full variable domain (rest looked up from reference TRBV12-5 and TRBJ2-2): DARVTQTPRHKVTEMGQEVTMRCQPILGHNTVFWYRQTMMQGLELLAYFRNRAPLDDSGMPKDRFSAEMPDATLATLKIQPSEPRDSAVYFCASGFPRGNTGELFFGEGSRLTVL.

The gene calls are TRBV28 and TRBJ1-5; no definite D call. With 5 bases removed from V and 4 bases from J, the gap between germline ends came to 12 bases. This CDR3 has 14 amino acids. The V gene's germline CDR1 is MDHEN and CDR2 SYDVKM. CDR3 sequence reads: CASSVAPRNQPQHF. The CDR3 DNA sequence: TGTGCCAGCAGTGTAGCCCCCAGGAATCAGCCCCAGCATTTT.

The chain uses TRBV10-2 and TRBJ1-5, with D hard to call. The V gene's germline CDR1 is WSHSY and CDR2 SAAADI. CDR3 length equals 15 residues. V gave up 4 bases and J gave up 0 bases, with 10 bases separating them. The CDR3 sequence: CASSVSQPSNQPQHF. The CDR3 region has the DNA TGCGCCAGCAGTGTAAGCCAGCCTAGCAATCAGCCCCAGCATTTT.

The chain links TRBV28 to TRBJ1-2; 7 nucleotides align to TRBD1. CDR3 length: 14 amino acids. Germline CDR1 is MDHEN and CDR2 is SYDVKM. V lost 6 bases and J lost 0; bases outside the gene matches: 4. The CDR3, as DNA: TGTGCCAGCAGCGAAGGGACAGCTAACTATGGCTACACCTTC. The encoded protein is CASSEGTANYGYTF.

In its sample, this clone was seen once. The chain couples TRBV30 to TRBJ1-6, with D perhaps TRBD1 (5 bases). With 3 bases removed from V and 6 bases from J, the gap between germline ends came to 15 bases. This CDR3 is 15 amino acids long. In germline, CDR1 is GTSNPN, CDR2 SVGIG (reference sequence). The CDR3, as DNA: TGTGCCTGGAGCGGCAGGGAGGGCACTAATTCACCCCTCCACTTT. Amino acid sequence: CAWSGREGTNSPLHF.

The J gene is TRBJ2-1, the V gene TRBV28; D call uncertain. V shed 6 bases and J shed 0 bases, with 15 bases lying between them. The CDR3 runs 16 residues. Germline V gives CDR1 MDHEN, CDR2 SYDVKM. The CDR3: CASSPLPRSSYNEQFF. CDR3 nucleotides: TGTGCCAGCAGCCCCCTCCCCAGGAGCTCCTACAATGAGCAGTTCTTC.

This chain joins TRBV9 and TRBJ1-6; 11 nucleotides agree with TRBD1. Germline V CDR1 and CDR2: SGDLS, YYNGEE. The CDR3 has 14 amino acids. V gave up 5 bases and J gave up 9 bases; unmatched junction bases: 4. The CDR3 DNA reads TGTGCCAGCAGAGGCGGGACAGGGGGTTCACCCCTCCACTTT. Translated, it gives CASRGGTGGSPLHF.